A selection of T cell receptor beta chains follows, all from one sample in a study of cytomegalovirus exposure and HLA in healthy donors. Some clones are missing from TCRdb's copy, which holds only in-frame ones; the method was immunoSEQ multiplex PCR. Of about 150,000 clones in the sample, around 80% were seen once. Source material: PBMCs. The source of these receptors is a man aged 18 to 30 in good health and CMV-seropositive. Both conserved end residues are part of each CDR3. Fields, in order: V gene, CDR3 length, D gene, clone size, CDR3 protein. A D gene is named only where the DNA matches it firmly. Expanded clones are given a class, and other clones once, few, many or no size at all.

TRBV5-1 12 NA NA CASSQDSYEQYF
TRBV15 13 NA NA CATGRRADSEQYF
TRBV5-1 14 TRBD2 NA CASSLSGGPGELFF
TRBV29-1 11 NA NA CSVETRLDYTF
TRBV29-1 15 TRBD2 NA CSVLRREGLEDEQYF
TRBV9 15 NA NA CASSPRSSGIDTQYF
TRBV28 12 TRBD1 NA CASRRDSREQYF
TRBV10-3 15 TRBD2 NA CAISESTSGSYEQYF
TRBV18 18 NA NA CASSPQLLQGQFDNEQFF
TRBV6-5 12 NA NA CASSLPSAEAFF
TRBV11-2 14 NA few CASTLDRGNTEAFF
TRBV5-1 15 NA NA CASSPLFGGGTEAFF
TRBV18 17 TRBD2 NA CASSPIPSGRTTGELFF
TRBV6-5 14 TRBD2 NA CASSGLAGGGEQYF
TRBV6-1 15 TRBD2 NA CASSDWPSGNHEQFF
TRBV10-2 16 TRBD2 NA CASTSDWGRAWNEQFF
TRBV7-8 14 TRBD1 NA CASSLKRQGGGYTF
TRBV6-5 14 TRBD1 NA CASSWDRATYEQYF
TRBV28 14 TRBD1 NA CAIQPGTGKYEQYF
TRBV29-1 13 NA NA CSVEDWDTYEQYF
TRBV7-2 14 NA NA CASSPGRIRSAQFF
TRBV29-1 13 NA NA CSVESGSSYEQYF
TRBV6-5 13 TRBD1 NA CARKGAVDTEAFF
TRBV28 16 TRBD2 NA CASSPRGGGAPNEQFF
TRBV5-1 15 NA NA CASSLDLTSTDTQYF
TRBV28 15 TRBD2 NA CASSFLAGVTYEQYF
TRBV10-2 17 TRBD2 NA CASTDWAFREGTDTQYF